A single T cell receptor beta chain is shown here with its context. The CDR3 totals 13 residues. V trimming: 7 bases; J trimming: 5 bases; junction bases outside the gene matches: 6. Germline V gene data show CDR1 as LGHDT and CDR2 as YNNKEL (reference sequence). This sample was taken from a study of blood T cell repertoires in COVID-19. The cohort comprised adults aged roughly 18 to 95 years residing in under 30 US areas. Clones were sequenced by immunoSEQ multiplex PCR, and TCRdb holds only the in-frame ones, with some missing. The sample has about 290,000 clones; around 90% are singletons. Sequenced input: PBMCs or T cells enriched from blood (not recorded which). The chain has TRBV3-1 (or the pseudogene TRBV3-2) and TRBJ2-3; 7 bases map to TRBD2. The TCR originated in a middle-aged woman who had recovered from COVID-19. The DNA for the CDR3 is TGTGCCAGCACCATCAGGGAGGGAGATACGCAGTATTTT. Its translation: CASTIREGDTQYF.